Following are 7 T cell receptor beta chains from one sample sequenced in a study of blood T cell repertoires in COVID-19. The table came from immunoSEQ multiplex PCR; TCRdb's copy has only in-frame clones and leaves some out. The sample has 200,000 to 300,000 clones, 70% to 90% seen once; the top ten hold over 5%. Input material: peripheral blood. The receptors shown here come from a woman aged 60-75 years with COVID-19, enrolled during active disease.

The J gene is TRBJ1-3, the V gene TRBV6-2 or TRBV6-3; TRBD1 matches 8 bases. V lost 4 bases, J lost 2 bases, and 4 bases stayed unmatched. The germline gives CDR1 MNHEY, CDR2 SVGEGT. CDR3 size: 15 residues. CDR3 protein: CASSWAGGAGNTIYF. The CDR3 nucleotides are TGTGCCAGCAGTTGGGCAGGGGGCGCTGGAAACACCATATATTTT.

The chain couples TRBV6-5 to TRBJ1-2; 10 bases map to TRBD1. Unmatched junction bases numbered 9, after V lost 5 bases and J lost 6 bases. The germline V gene has CDR1 MNHEY and CDR2 SVGAGI. The length of the CDR3 is 15 residues. The CDR3 loop reads CASSPSRDRGHGYTF. The CDR3, as DNA: TGTGCCAGCAGTCCCTCCCGGGACAGGGGTCATGGCTACACCTTC.

A few counts support this clone. The rearrangement uses TRBV6-5 and TRBJ2-2; 9 bases fit TRBD1. Germline loops: CDR1 MNHEY, CDR2 SVGAGI. CDR3 length equals 15 residues. J lost 4 bases, V lost 6 bases, and 6 bases had no gene match. CDR3 amino acids: CASRPGTGTTGELFF. CDR3 bases: TGTGCCAGCAGACCCGGGACAGGGACCACCGGGGAGCTGTTTTTT.

The chain joins TRBV27 to TRBJ2-1, with D maybe TRBD2 (5 bases). V shed 0 bases and J shed 4 bases, with 10 bases lying between them. This CDR3 is 15 amino acids long. Per germline, CDR1 MNHEY and CDR2 SMNVEV (reference sequence). The chain's CDR3 is CASSLSAGPYNEQFF. The DNA for the CDR3 is TGTGCCAGCAGTTTATCGGCGGGTCCTTACAATGAGCAGTTCTTC.

Written as DNA, the CDR3 is TGTGCCAGCAGGCCGACAGGGAGGAACACTGAAGCTTTCTTT. Its protein product is CASRPTGRNTEAFF. The V call is TRBV5-8, the J call TRBJ1-1, with TRBD1 identical over 7 bases. V trimming: 5 bases; J trimming: 1 base; junction bases outside the gene matches: 5. The CDR3 loop spans 14 amino acids. Germline V gene data show CDR1 as SGHTS and CDR2 as YDEGEE.

V usage is TRBV6-5 and J usage is TRBJ1-4; tentatively, D is TRBD1 (6 bases). The CDR3 totals 13 residues. Deletions cut 0 bases from V and 13 bases from J, with 12 bases between. Germline V lookup: CDR1 MNHEY, CDR2 SVGAGI. Here the CDR3 DNA reads TGTGCCAGCAGTTACTCAGAAAAGACAGGACTGTTTTTT. It specifies CASSYSEKTGLFF.

The chain joins TRBV5-1 to TRBJ2-3; the match to TRBD1 covers 9 bases. The ends lost 1 base at V and 0 bases at J; junction bases unmatched: 6. Per germline, CDR1 SGHRS and CDR2 YFSETQ. The CDR3 consists of 17 residues. CDR3 DNA sequence: TGCGCCAGCAGCTTGCGGAGACAGGGGGGGAGCACAGATACGCAGTATTTT. It codes for CASSLRRQGGSTDTQYF. The full variable domain, its missing parts supplied by reference TRBV5-1 and TRBJ2-3, is KAGVTQTPRYLIKTRGQQVTLSCSPISGHRSVSWYQQTPGQGLQFLFEYFSETQRNKGNFPGRFSGRQFSNSRSEMNVSTLELGDSALYLCASSLRRQGGSTDTQYFGPGTRLTVL.